What follows is one T cell receptor beta chain and its context. Its matching antigen is unknown. TCRdb keeps only in-frame clones here, not all; method: immunoSEQ multiplex PCR. The sample carries some 120,000 clones, about 88% recorded once. This sample is drawn from a study of cytomegalovirus exposure and HLA in healthy donors. Study at large: Per a later analysis, the 666 first-cohort and some 110 validation repertoires shared one platform.

Germline V gene lookup returns CDR1 GTSNPN and CDR2 SVGIG (reference sequence). J lost 3 bases, V lost 3 bases, and 5 bases had no gene match. The CDR3 loop spans 15 amino acids. Study observations and caveats: While the bulk of TCR sequences proved rare, some public TCRs turned up in many donors. In vitro work confirmed that a few CMV-associated chains recognize CMV antigens. The study recorded 150 to 200 TCR beta chains that were cytomegalovirus-associated.

The clonotype originates from a woman between 18 and 30 years old in good health and CMV-seronegative. The chain combines TRBV30 with TRBJ1-2; 12 nucleotides match TRBD1. Sequenced sample: PBMCs. CDR3 in DNA: TGTGCCTGGAGCCGGGGACAGGGGGCGGACTATGGCTACACCTTC. It translates to CAWSRGQGADYGYTF.